The sample holds many counts of the clone carrying this T cell receptor (beta chain). Antigen unknown. Germline trimming cut 4 bases from V and 1 base from J; bases unmatched to any gene: 6. Looked up from germline, CDR1 is DFQATT and CDR2 is SNEGSKA (reference sequence). The CDR3 runs 15 residues. This entry comes from a study of blood T cells in healthy people across ages. Points from the study as a whole: The long-lived group displayed more naive CD4+ cells, plus higher diversity, than the aged donors did. TCR beta diversity, measured per million T cells, fell in a roughly linear way with age.

A J-beta primer mix and a sample-barcoded 5' primer were used in a second PCR of about 7 to 12 cycles. Each CDR3 protein gets one entry after TCRdb re-called the 5' RACE reads with MiXCR. The table includes 900,000 to 950,000 distinct CDR3 sequences, about 28% detected once. These data were also filed under a second study, of T cells of mothers and their children. Turning to that study: Maternal samples each gave over 9.5 million TCR beta CDR3 reads, and child samples several million each.

This sequence originates from a woman aged 40-49 years in good health. J is TRBJ2-7 and V is TRBV20-1, with 11 bases lining up with TRBD2. Sequenced input: blood. CDR3 in amino acids: CSATSGTSGSYEQYF. The CDR3 nucleotides read TGCAGTGCTACTTCCGGGACTAGCGGATCCTACGAGCAGTACTTC.